Sequencing of this TCR beta chain was carried out in a study of CD8+CD57+ T cells in acquired aplastic anemia. This clonotype has a handful of counts. Both TCR beta VDJ combination and CDR3 sequence profiling were carried out. Genomic DNA was the template for this profiling. One entry per CDR3 protein, called by TCRdb with MiXCR from the reads. The table has around 400,000 distinct CDR3 sequences, 60% to 80% seen once. Sequenced: sorted CD4+, CD8+, or CD8+CD57+ T cells (not recorded which) from PBMCs. The receptor was isolated from a human donor in good health, serving as a control.

CDR3 coding DNA: TGCGCCAGCAGCCAAGAACCACCCCATGGTGGGGTAAGCACCGGGGAGCTGTTTTTT. Its protein is CASSQEPPHGGVSTGELFF. The genes are TRBV4-1 and TRBJ2-2; no clear D. Trimming took off 0 bases at V and 4 bases at J, with 21 bases between the two ends. Per the germline V gene, CDR1 is MGHRA and CDR2 is YSYEKL. The CDR3 totals 19 residues.